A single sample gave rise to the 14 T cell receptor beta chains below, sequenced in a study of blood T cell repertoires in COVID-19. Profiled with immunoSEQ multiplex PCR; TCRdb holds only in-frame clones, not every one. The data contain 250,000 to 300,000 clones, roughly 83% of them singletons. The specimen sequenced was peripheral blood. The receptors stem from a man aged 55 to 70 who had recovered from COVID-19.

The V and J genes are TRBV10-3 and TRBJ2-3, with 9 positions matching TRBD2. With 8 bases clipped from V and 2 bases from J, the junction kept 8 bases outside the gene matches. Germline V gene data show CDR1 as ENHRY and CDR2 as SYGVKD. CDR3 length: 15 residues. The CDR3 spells CAIGGLAANTDTQYF. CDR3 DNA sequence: TGTGCCATCGGGGGACTAGCCGCAAACACAGATACGCAGTATTTT.

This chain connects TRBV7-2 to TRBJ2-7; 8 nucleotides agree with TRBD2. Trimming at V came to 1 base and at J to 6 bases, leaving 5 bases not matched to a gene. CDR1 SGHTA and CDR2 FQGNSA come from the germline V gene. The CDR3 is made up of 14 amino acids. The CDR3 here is CASSLGGTRGEQYF. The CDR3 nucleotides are TGTGCCAGCAGCTTAGGTGGGACTAGGGGCGAGCAGTACTTC.

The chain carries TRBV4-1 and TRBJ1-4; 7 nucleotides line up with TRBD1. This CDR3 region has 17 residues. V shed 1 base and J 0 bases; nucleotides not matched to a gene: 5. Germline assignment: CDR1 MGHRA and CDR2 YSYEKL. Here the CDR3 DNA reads TGCGCCAGCAGCCAAGCCGCAGGGACAGCAACTAATGAAAAACTGTTTTTT. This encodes CASSQAAGTATNEKLFF.

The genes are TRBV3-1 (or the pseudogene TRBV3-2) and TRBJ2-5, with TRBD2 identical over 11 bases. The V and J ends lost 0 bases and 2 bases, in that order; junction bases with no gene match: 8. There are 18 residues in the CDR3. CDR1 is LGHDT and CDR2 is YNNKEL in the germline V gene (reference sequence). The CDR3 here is CASSQDGSSGGKQETQYF. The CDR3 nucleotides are TGTGCCAGCAGCCAAGATGGGTCTAGCGGGGGGAAACAAGAGACCCAGTACTTC.

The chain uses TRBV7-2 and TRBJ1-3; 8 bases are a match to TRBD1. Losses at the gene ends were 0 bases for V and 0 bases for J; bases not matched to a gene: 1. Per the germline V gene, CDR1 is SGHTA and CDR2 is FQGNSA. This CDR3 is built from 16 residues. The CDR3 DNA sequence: TGTGCCAGCAGCTTAGCGGGGACAGGCTCTGGAAACACCATATATTTT. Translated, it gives CASSLAGTGSGNTIYF.

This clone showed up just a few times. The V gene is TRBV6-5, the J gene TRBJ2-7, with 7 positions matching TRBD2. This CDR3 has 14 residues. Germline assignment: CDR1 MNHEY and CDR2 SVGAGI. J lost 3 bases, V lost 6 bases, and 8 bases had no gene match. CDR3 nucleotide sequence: TGTGCCAGCAGCTCGGGGGGTGGTTTCTACGAGCAGTACTTC. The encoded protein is CASSSGGGFYEQYF.

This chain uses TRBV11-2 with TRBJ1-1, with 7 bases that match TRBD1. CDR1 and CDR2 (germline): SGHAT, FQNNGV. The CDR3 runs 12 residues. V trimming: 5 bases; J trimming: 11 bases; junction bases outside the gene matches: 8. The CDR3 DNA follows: TGTGCCAGCAGCCCAGAGGGGGCGAGGGCTTTCTTT. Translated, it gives CASSPEGARAFF.

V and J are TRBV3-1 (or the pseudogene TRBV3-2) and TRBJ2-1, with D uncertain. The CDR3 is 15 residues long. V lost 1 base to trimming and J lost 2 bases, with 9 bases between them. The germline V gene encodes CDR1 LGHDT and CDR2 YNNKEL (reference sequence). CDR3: CASSQGRLTYNEQFF. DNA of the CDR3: TGTGCCAGCAGCCAAGGGAGACTTACCTACAATGAGCAGTTCTTC.

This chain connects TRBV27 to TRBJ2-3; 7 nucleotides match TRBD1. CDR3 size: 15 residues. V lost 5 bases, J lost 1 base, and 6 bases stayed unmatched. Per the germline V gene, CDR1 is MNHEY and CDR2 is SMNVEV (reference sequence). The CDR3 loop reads CASSKGATRTDTQYF. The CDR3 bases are TGTGCCAGCAGTAAGGGGGCGACTCGCACAGATACGCAGTATTTT.

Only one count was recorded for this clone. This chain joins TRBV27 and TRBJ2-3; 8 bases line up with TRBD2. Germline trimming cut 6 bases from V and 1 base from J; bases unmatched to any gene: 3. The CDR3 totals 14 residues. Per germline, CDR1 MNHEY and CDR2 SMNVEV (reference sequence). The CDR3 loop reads CASRGGLGTDTQYF. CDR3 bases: TGTGCCAGCAGGGGGGGACTAGGCACAGATACGCAGTATTTT.

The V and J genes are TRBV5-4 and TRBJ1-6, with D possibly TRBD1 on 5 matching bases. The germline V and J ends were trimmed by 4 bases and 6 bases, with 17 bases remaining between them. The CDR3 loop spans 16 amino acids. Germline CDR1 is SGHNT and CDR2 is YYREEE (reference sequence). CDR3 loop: CASSPGRGGINSPLHF. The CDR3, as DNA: TGTGCCAGCAGCCCCGGACGGGGGGGGATTAATTCACCCCTCCACTTT.

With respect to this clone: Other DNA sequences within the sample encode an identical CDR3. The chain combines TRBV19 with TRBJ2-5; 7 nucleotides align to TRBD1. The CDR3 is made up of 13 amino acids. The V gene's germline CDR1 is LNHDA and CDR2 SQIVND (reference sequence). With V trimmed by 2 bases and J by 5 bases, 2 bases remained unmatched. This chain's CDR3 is CASSIFRGETQYF. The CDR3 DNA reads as TGTGCCAGTAGTATATTCAGGGGGGAGACCCAGTACTTC.

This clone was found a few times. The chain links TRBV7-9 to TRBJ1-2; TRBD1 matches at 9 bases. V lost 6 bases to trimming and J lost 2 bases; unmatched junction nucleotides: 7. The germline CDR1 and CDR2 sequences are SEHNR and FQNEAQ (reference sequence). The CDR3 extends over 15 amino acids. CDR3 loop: CASRAGTGSNYGYTF. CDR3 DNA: TGTGCCAGCAGGGCCGGGACAGGGTCCAACTATGGCTACACCTTC.

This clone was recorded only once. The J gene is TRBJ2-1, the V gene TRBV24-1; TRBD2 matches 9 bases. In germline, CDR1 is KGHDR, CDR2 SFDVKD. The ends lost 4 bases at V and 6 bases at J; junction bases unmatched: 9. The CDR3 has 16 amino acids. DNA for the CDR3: TGTGCCACCAGTGACCTAGCGGGACGGGTCCGCAATGAGCAGTTCTTC. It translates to CATSDLAGRVRNEQFF.